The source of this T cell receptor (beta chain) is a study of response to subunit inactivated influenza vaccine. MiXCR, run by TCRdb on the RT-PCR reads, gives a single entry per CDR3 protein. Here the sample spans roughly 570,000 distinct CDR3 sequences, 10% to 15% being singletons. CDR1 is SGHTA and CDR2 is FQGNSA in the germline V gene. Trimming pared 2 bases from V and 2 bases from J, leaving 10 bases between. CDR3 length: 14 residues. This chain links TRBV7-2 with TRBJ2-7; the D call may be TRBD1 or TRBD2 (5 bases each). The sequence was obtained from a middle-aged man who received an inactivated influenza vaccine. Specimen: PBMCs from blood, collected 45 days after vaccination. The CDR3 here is CASSLYGTAYEQYF. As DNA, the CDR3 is TGTGCCAGCAGCTTATATGGGACCGCCTACGAGCAGTACTTC. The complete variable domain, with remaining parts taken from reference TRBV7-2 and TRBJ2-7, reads GAGVSQSPSNKVTEKGKDVELRCDPISGHTALYWYRQSLGQGLEFLIYFQGNSAPDKSGLPSDRFSAERTGGSVSTLTIQRTQQEDSAVYLCASSLYGTAYEQYFGPGTRLTVT.